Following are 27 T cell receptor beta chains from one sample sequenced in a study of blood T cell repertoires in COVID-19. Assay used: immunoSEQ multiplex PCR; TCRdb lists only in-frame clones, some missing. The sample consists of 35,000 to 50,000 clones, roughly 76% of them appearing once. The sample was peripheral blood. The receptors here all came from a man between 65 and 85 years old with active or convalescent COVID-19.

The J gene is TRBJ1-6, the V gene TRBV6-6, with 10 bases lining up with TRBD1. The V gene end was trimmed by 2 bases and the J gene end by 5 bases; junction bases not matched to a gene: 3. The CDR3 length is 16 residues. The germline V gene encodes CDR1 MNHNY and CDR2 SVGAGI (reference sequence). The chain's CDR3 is CASSYRGTGDNSPLHF. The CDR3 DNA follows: TGTGCCAGCAGTTACAGGGGGACAGGGGATAATTCACCCCTCCACTTT.

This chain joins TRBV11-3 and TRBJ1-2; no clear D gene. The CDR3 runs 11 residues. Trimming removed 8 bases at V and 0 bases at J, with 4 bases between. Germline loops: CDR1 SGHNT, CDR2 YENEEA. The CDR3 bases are TGTGCCAGCTATTCTAACTATGGCTACACCTTC. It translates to CASYSNYGYTF.

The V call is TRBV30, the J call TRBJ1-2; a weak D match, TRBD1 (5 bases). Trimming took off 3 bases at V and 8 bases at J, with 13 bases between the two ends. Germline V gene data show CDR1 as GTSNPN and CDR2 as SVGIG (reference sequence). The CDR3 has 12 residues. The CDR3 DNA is TGTGCCTGGAGGGCCACAGGTTACGGCTACACCTTC. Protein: CAWRATGYGYTF.

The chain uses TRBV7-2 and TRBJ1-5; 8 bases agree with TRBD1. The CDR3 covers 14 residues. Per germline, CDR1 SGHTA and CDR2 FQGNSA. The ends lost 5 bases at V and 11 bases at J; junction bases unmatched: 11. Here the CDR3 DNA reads TGTGCCAGCAGCCCGGACAGGGCATTTAGGGCCCAGCATTTT. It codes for CASSPDRAFRAQHF.

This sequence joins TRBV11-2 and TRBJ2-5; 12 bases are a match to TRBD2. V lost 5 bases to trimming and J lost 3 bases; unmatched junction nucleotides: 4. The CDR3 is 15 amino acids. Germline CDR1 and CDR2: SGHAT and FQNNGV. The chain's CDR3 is CASSQRTSGEETQYF. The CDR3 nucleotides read TGTGCCAGCAGCCAGAGGACTAGCGGGGAAGAGACCCAGTACTTC.

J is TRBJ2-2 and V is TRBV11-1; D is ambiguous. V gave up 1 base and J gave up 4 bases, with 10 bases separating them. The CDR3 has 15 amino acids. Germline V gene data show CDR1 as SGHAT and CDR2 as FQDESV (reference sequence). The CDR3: CASSLGFEVTGELFF. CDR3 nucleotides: TGTGCCAGCAGCTTAGGGTTTGAGGTCACCGGGGAGCTGTTTTTT.

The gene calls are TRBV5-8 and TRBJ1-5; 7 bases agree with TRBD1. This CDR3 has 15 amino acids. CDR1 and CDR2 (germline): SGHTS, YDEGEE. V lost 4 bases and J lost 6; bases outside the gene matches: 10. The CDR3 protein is CASSGGQTIAQPQHF. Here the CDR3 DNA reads TGTGCCAGCAGCGGGGGACAGACGATCGCTCAGCCCCAGCATTTT.

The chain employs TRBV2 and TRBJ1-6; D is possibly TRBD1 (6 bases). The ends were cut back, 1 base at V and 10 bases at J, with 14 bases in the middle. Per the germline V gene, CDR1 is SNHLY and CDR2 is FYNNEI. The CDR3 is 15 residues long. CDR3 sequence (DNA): TGTGCCAGCAGTGAAGAAAGGCAGGGGTGGTCACCCCTCCACTTT. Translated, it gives CASSEERQGWSPLHF.

CDR3 bases: TGTGCCAGTAGTATCGACAGGACCTATGGCTACACCTTC. As protein: CASSIDRTYGYTF. The chain is built from TRBV19 and TRBJ1-2; a possible D gene is TRBD1 (6 bases). The CDR3 consists of 13 residues. Germline V CDR1 and CDR2: LNHDA, SQIVND (reference sequence). The ends were cut back, 3 bases at V and 4 bases at J, with 9 bases in the middle.

CDR3 nucleotide sequence: TGTGCCAGCAGTGAACCAGGGACAGCCTCCTACGAGCAGTACTTC. Translating it yields CASSEPGTASYEQYF. The genes are TRBV6-1 and TRBJ2-7, with 7 positions matching TRBD1. V was pared by 2 bases and J by 0 bases, with 4 bases of the junction left unmatched. The germline V gene encodes CDR1 MNHNS and CDR2 SASEGT. The CDR3 is 15 amino acids.

CDR3 sequence: CASSYSGGRETQYF. CDR3 in DNA: TGTGCCAGCAGTTACTCGGGGGGGCGAGAGACCCAGTACTTC. V gene TRBV6-5 combines with J gene TRBJ2-5; TRBD2 might be the D (7 bases). This CDR3 has 14 residues. Germline V gene sequence: CDR1 MNHEY, CDR2 SVGAGI. The V and J ends lost 0 bases and 4 bases respectively, with 9 bases between them.

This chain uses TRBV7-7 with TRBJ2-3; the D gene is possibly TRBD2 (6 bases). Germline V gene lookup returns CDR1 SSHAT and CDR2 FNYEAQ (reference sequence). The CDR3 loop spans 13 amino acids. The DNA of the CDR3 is TGTGCTAGCTCCAGGGAAGCGGGAGATACGCAGTATTTT. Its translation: CASSREAGDTQYF.

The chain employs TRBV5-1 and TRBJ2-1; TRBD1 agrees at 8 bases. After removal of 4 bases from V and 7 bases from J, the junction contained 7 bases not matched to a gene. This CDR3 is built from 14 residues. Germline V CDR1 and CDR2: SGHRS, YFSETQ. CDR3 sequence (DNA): TGCGCCAGCAGCCATGGACAGGGATGGAATGAGCAGTTCTTC. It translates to CASSHGQGWNEQFF. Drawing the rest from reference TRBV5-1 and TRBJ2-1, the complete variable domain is KAGVTQTPRYLIKTRGQQVTLSCSPISGHRSVSWYQQTPGQGLQFLFEYFSETQRNKGNFPGRFSGRQFSNSRSEMNVSTLELGDSALYLCASSHGQGWNEQFFGPGTRLTVL.

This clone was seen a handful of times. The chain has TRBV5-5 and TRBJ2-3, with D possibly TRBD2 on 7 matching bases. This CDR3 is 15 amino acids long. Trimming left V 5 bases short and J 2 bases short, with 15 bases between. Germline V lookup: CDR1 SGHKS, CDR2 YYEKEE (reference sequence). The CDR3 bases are TGTGCCAGCAGACGGGGGGCCATGGACACAGATACGCAGTATTTT. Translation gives CASRRGAMDTDTQYF.

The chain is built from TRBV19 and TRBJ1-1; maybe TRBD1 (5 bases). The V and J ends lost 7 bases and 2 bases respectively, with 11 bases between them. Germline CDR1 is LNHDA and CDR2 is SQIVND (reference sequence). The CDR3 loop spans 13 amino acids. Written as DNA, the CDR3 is TGTGCCAGTACAGGCAGGGCCAACACTGAAGCTTTCTTT. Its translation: CASTGRANTEAFF.

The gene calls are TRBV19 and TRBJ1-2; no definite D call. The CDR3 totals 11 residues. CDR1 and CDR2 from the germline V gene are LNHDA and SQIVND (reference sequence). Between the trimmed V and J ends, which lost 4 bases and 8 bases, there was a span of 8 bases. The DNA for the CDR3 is TGTGCCAGTAGTAGAAACCAGGGCTACACCTTC. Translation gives CASSRNQGYTF.

In DNA, the CDR3 is TGCAGCGTTGTTGGGCGGGCGAACACTGAAGCTTTCTTT. This translates into CSVVGRANTEAFF. V gene TRBV29-1 combines with J gene TRBJ1-1, with no clear D. V lost 4 bases and J lost 1, with 10 bases in between. CDR1 is SQVTM and CDR2 is ANQGSEA in the germline V gene. CDR3 size: 13 residues.

This CDR3 reads CASSLTGQGGSDTQYF. In nucleotides, the CDR3 is TGTGCCAGCAGCTTGACCGGACAGGGGGGATCGGATACGCAGTATTTT. The V call is TRBV3-1 (or the pseudogene TRBV3-2), the J call TRBJ2-3; 10 bases match TRBD1. The CDR3 covers 16 residues. From germline, CDR1 is LGHDT and CDR2 YNNKEL (reference sequence). Losses at the gene ends were 5 bases for V and 6 bases for J; bases not matched to a gene: 11.

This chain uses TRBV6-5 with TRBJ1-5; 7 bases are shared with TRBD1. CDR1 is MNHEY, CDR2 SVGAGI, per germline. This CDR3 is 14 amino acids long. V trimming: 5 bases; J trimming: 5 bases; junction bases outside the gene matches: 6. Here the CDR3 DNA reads TGTGCCAGCAGTACCCGGGACAGAGATCAGCCCCAGCATTTT. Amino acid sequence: CASSTRDRDQPQHF.

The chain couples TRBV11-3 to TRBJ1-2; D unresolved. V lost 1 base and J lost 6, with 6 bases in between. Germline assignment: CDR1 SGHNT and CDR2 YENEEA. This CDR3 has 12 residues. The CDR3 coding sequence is TGTGCCAGCAGCTTAGGCGAGGATGGCTACACCTTC. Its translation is CASSLGEDGYTF. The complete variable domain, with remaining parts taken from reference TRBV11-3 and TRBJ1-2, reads EAGVVQSPRYKIIEKKQPVAFWCNPISGHNTLYWYLQNLGQGPELLIRYENEEAVDDSQLPKDRFSAERLKGVDSTLKIQPAELGDSAVYLCASSLGEDGYTFGSGTRLTVV.

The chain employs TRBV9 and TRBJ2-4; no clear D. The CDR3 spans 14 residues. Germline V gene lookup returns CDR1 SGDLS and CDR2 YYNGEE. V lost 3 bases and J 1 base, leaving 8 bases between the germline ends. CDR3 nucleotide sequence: TGTGCCAGCAGCGCTAAAGTGGCCAAAAACATTCAGTACTTC. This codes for CASSAKVAKNIQYF.

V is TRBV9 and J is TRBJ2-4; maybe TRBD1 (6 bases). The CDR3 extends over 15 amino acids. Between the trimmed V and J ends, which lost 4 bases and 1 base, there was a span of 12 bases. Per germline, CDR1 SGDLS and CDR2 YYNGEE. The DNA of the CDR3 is TGTGCCAGCAGCCCTGAAACAGGGGCCAAAAACATTCAGTACTTC. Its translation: CASSPETGAKNIQYF.

CDR3 sequence (DNA): TGCGCCAGCAGCTGGGCCGCAGGGGTATCCTATGGCTACACCTTC. It is translated as CASSWAAGVSYGYTF. The chain couples TRBV5-1 to TRBJ1-2; D is perhaps TRBD1 (6 bases). V lost 3 bases and J lost 4, with 16 bases in between. The germline gives CDR1 SGHRS, CDR2 YFSETQ. The CDR3 contains 15 residues.

In nucleotides, the CDR3 is TGTGCCAGCAGTACCCTAGCGGGGTTCTACAATGAGCAGTTCTTC. This sequence encodes CASSTLAGFYNEQFF. V is TRBV28 and J is TRBJ2-1; 9 bases are a match to TRBD2. V lost 5 bases to trimming and J lost 3 bases; unmatched junction nucleotides: 5. Germline CDR1 reads MDHEN; CDR2 reads SYDVKM. The CDR3 spans 15 residues.

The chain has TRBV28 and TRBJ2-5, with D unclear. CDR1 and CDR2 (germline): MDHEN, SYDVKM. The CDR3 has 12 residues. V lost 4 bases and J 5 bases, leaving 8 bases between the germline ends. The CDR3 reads CASSSFQETQYF. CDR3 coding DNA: TGTGCCAGCAGTTCGTTCCAGGAGACCCAGTACTTC.

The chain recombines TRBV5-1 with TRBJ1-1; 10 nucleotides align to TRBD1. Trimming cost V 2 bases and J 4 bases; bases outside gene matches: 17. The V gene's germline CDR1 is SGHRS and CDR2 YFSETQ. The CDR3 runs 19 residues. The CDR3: CASSFVMGQGSFGFTEAFF. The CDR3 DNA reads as TGCGCCAGCAGCTTCGTCATGGGACAGGGGTCTTTTGGGTTCACTGAAGCTTTCTTT.

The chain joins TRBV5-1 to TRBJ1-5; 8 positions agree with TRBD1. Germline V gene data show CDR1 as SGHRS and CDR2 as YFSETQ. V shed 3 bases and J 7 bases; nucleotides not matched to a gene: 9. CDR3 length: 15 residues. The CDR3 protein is CASSSDGQGGQPQHF. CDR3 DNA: TGCGCCAGCAGCTCGGATGGACAGGGCGGGCAGCCCCAGCATTTT.